At least ten counts were recorded for the clone carrying this TCR beta chain. In TCRdb, the 5' RACE reads were re-called with MiXCR into one record per CDR3 protein. This sample carries 110,000 to 150,000 distinct CDR3 sequences, 3.5% to 5% of them seen once, and the ten largest clones take 1.3% to 1.5%. The record originates from a study of human T cells and chemical hapten exposure. Whole blood, unfractionated, served as the material for total RNA extraction. This CDR3 region has 18 residues. Germline V gene lookup returns CDR1 SGHVS and CDR2 FQNEAQ. Losses at the gene ends were 5 bases for V and 7 bases for J; bases not matched to a gene: 17.

This chain uses TRBV7-8 with TRBJ2-1, with 10 positions matching TRBD2. This receptor was taken from a female donor in good health. The CDR3 sequence is CASSRDKGGAGGPNEQFF. The DNA for the CDR3 is TGTGCCAGCAGCCGAGACAAAGGAGGAGCGGGGGGGCCAAATGAGCAGTTCTTC.